This T cell receptor beta chain is from a study of control samples from healthy donors and cancer patients. From germline, CDR1 is MNHNY and CDR2 SVGAGI (reference sequence). The CDR3 sequence is 13 residues long. V shed 5 bases and J 12 bases; nucleotides not matched to a gene: 11. The repertoire was sequenced with immunoSEQ multiplex PCR; TCRdb's copy has only in-frame clones and lacks some. The sample carries more than 95,000 clones, approximately 83% recorded once. The sequence was collected from a woman aged 50 to 60 in good health. The sequencing sample was made of blood. V gene TRBV6-6 combines with J gene TRBJ2-3; TRBD2 matches 7 bases. The CDR3 reads CASSPEGGLTQYF. In DNA, the CDR3 is TGTGCCAGCAGTCCCGAGGGAGGGCTCACCCAGTATTTT.